One sample yielded the 2 T cell receptor beta chains listed below, sequenced in a study of blood T cells in healthy people across ages. The second PCR ran roughly 6 to 11 cycles with a sample-barcoded 5' primer and J-beta primers. TCRdb re-called the 5' RACE reads with MiXCR, one entry per CDR3 protein. The repertoire holds 700,000 to 800,000 distinct CDR3 sequences, with roughly 43% as singletons. Sequenced: blood. Source of these receptors: a woman aged 55-70 years in good health.

Ten or more counts support this clonotype. The gene calls are TRBV25-1 and TRBJ2-5; 8 nucleotides line up with TRBD1. Germline CDR1 and CDR2: MGHDK and SYGVNS. V lost 4 bases to trimming and J lost 1 base; unmatched junction nucleotides: 5. This CDR3 region has 15 residues. The CDR3: CASSGGTGPQETQYF. CDR3 coding DNA: TGTGCCAGCAGTGGAGGGACAGGACCCCAAGAGACCCAGTACTTC.

A few counts support this clonotype. The chain carries TRBV6-1 and TRBJ2-1, with TRBD2 matching 7 bases. Germline trimming cut 3 bases from V and 3 bases from J; bases unmatched to any gene: 8. The CDR3 has 16 residues. Germline CDR1 is MNHNS and CDR2 is SASEGT. The CDR3 region has the DNA TGTGCCAGCAGTGATCCCGGGGGGAGCTTCTACAATGAGCAGTTCTTC. Protein sequence: CASSDPGGSFYNEQFF.